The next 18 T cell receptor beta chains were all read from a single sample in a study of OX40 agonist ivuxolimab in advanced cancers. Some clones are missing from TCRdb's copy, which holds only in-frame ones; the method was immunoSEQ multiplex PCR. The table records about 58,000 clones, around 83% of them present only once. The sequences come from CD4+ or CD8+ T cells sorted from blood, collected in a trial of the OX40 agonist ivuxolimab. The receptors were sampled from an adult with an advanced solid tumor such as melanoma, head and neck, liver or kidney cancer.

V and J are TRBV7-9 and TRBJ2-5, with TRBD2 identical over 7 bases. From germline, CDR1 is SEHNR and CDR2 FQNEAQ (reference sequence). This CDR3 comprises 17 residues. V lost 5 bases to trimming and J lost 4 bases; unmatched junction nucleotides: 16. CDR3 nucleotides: TGTGCCAGCAGCCCTACAAACCCGACTAGCCACGGAGAGACCCAGTACTTC. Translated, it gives CASSPTNPTSHGETQYF.

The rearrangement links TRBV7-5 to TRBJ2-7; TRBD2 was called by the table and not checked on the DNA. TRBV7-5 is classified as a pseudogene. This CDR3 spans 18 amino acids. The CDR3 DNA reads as TGTGCCAGAAGCTTAGGACGGAGGTGTAATACCCTGGGGAACGAGCAGTACTTC. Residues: CARSLGRRCNTLGNEQYF.

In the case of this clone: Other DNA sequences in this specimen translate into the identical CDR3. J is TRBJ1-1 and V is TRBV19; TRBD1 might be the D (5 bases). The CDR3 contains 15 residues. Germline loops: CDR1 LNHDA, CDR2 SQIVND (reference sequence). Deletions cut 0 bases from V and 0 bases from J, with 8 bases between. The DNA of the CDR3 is TGTGCCAGTAGTATAGAAGGGGTGATGAACACTGAAGCTTTCTTT. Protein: CASSIEGVMNTEAFF.

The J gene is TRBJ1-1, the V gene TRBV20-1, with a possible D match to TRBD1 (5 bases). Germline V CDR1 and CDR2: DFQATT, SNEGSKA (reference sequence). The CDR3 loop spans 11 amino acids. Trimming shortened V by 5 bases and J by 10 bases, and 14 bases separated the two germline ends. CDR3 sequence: CSARPGGPAFF. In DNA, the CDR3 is TGCAGTGCTCGACCGGGGGGACCAGCTTTCTTT.

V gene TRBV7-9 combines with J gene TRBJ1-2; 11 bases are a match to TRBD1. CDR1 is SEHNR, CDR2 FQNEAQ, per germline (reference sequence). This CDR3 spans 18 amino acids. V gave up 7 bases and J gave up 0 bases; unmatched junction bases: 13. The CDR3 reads CASTLGLDRGRSNYGYTF. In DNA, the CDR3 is TGTGCCAGCACCCTTGGTCTGGACAGGGGGCGATCTAACTATGGCTACACCTTC. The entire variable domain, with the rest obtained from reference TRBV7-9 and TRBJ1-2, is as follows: DTGVSQNPRHKITKRGQNVTFRCDPISEHNRLYWYRQTLGQGPEFLTYFQNEAQLEKSRLLSDRFSAERPKGSFSTLEIQRTEQGDSAMYLCASTLGLDRGRSNYGYTFGSGTRLTVV.

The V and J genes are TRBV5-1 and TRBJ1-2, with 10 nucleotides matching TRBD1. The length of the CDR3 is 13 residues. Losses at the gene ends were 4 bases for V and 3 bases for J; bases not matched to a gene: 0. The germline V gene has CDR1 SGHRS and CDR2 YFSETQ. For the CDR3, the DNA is TGCGCCAGCAGCGGACAGGGGGACTATGGCTACACCTTC. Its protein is CASSGQGDYGYTF.

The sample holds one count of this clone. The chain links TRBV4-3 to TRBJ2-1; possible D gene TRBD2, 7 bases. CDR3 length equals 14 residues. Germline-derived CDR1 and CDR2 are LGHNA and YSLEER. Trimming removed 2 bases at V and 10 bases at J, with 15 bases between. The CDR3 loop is CASSQIAGAWEQFF. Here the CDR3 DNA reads TGCGCCAGCAGCCAAATCGCGGGGGCGTGGGAGCAGTTCTTC.

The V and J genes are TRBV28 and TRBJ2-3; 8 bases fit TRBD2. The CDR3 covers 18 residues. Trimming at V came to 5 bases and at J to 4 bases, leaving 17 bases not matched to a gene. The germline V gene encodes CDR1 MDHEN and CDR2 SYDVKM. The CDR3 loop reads CASSPGRRQRGFSDTQYF. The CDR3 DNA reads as TGTGCCAGCAGTCCTGGGAGGAGACAGCGGGGGTTTTCAGATACGCAGTATTTT.

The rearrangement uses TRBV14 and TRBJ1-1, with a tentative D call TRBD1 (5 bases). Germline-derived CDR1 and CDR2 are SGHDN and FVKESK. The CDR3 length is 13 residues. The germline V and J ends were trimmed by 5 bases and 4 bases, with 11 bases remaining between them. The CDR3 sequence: CASSGWGGTEAFF. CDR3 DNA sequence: TGTGCCAGCAGCGGGTGGGGGGGCACTGAAGCTTTCTTT.

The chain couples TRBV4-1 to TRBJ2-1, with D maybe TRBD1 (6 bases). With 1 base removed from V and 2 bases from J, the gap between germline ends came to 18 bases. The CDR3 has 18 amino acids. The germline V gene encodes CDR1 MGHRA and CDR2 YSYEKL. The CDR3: CASSQVTTGTRTYNEQFF. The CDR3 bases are TGCGCCAGCAGCCAAGTTACCACAGGGACCAGGACCTACAATGAGCAGTTCTTC.

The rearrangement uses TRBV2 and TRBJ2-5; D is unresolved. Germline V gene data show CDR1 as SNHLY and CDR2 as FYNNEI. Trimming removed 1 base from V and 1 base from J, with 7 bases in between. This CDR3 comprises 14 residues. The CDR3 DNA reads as TGTGCCAGCAGTGAAGTATCTTTCCAAGAGACCCAGTACTTC. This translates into CASSEVSFQETQYF.

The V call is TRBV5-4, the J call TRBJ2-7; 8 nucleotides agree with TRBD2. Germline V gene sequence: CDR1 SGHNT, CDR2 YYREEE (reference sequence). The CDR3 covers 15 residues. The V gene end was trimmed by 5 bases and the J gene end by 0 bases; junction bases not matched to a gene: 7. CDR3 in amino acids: CASRPGGGLSYEQYF. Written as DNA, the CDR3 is TGTGCCAGCAGACCGGGGGGGGGACTCTCCTACGAGCAGTACTTC.

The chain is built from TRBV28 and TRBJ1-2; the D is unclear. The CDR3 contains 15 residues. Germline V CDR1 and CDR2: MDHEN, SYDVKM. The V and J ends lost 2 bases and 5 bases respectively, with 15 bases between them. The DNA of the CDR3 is TGTGCCAGCAGTTTAGGCCCAAGGGAACGGTATGGCTACACCTTC. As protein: CASSLGPRERYGYTF.

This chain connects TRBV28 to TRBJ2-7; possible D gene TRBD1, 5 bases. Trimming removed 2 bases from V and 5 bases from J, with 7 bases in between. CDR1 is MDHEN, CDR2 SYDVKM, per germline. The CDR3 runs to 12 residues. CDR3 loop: CASSLVRDEQYF. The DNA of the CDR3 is TGTGCCAGCAGTTTAGTCAGGGACGAGCAGTACTTC.

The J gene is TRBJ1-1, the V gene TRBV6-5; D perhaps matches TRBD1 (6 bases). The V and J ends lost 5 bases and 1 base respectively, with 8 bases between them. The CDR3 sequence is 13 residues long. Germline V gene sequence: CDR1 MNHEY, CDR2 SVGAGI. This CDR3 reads CASSRTANTEAFF. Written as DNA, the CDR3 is TGTGCCAGCAGTAGGACAGCGAACACTGAAGCTTTCTTT.

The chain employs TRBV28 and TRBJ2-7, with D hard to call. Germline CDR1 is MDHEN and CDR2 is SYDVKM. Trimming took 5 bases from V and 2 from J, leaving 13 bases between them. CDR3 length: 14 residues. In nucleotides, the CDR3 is TGTGCCAGCAGTCTGAGTCAAGCCGCCTACGAGCAGTACTTC. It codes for CASSLSQAAYEQYF.

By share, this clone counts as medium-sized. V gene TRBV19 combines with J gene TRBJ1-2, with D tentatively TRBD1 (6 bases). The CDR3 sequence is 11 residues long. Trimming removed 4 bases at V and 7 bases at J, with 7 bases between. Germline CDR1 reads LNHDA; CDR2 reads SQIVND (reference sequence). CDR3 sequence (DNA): TGTGCCAGTAGTACAGGGGTTGGCTACACCTTC. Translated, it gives CASSTGVGYTF.

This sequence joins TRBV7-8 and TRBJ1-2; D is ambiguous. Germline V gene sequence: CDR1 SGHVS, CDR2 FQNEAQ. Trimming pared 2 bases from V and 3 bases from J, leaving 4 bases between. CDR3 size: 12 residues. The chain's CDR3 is CASSLNDYGYTF. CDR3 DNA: TGTGCCAGCAGCTTAAATGACTATGGCTACACCTTC.